A single sample is the source of the 32 T cell receptor beta chains below, sequenced in a study of T cell repertoires in ileal Crohn's disease. The repertoire was sequenced with immunoSEQ multiplex PCR; TCRdb's copy has only in-frame clones and lacks some. The sample holds roughly 18,000 clones, over 65% seen once. The specimen sequenced was ileal tissue. The receptors derive from an adult with Crohn's disease.

The chain joins TRBV5-6 to TRBJ2-7, with D uncertain. Between the trimmed V and J ends, which lost 4 bases and 1 base, there was a span of 15 bases. CDR1 and CDR2 (germline): SGHDT, YYEEEE. The length of the CDR3 is 15 residues. DNA for the CDR3: TGTGCCAGCAGCCGTGACCCCATCGGGTCCTACGAGCAGTACTTC. Translation gives CASSRDPIGSYEQYF.

This chain joins TRBV5-1 and TRBJ2-7; TRBD1 matches at 7 bases. This CDR3 comprises 14 residues. The germline V gene encodes CDR1 SGHRS and CDR2 YFSETQ. Trimming removed 3 bases from V and 5 bases from J; junction bases left unmatched: 8. The CDR3 is CASSSRDRADEQYF. The CDR3 DNA reads as TGCGCCAGCAGCTCGCGAGACAGGGCGGACGAGCAGTACTTC.

This clone was counted only a few times. The V gene is TRBV6-5, the J gene TRBJ1-6, with D tentatively TRBD1 (5 bases). V was pared by 6 bases and J by 4 bases, with 13 bases between. This CDR3 contains 15 residues. Per the germline V gene, CDR1 is MNHEY and CDR2 is SVGAGI. The CDR3 bases are TGTGCCAGCAGGCCAGACCGGGGGTATAATTCACCCCTCCACTTT. Translating it yields CASRPDRGYNSPLHF.

The chain's CDR3 is CASSSSGGTDTQYF. The CDR3 DNA is TGTGCCAGCAGCTCAAGCGGGGGAACAGATACGCAGTATTTT. The V call is TRBV7-2, the J call TRBJ2-3, with 8 bases lining up with TRBD2. The CDR3 totals 14 residues. The germline gives CDR1 SGHTA, CDR2 FQGNSA. Trimming at V came to 4 bases and at J to 3 bases, leaving 3 bases not matched to a gene.

The chain uses TRBV4-2 and TRBJ1-5; D perhaps matches TRBD1 (5 bases). CDR1 is LGHNA, CDR2 YNFKEQ, per germline. The CDR3 covers 17 residues. V was cut by 0 bases and J by 6 bases, with 18 bases left in between. The CDR3 region is CASSQEPSSPTVQPQHF. The CDR3 DNA is TGTGCCAGCAGCCAAGAACCCTCCTCCCCGACAGTTCAGCCCCAGCATTTT.

This clone has only one observation. This rearrangement joins TRBV25-1 to TRBJ2-3; maybe TRBD2 (6 bases). Germline V CDR1 and CDR2: MGHDK, SYGVNS. This CDR3 has 13 residues. Trimming cost V 5 bases and J 2 bases, with 8 bases left between them. The CDR3 sequence: CASSRRDTDTQYF. The CDR3 DNA reads as TGTGCCAGCAGTAGGAGGGACACAGATACGCAGTATTTT.

This chain uses TRBV27 with TRBJ1-6; 9 positions match TRBD1. The length of the CDR3 is 16 residues. From germline, CDR1 is MNHEY and CDR2 SMNVEV (reference sequence). V shed 4 bases and J 9 bases; nucleotides not matched to a gene: 10. CDR3 DNA sequence: TGTGCCAGCAGTTCGACAGGGGGGAATCGCGGTTCACCCCTCCACTTT. This sequence encodes CASSSTGGNRGSPLHF.

V usage is TRBV11-2 and J usage is TRBJ2-6; D remains ambiguous. With 5 bases removed from V and 0 bases from J, the gap between germline ends came to 8 bases. The CDR3 runs to 15 residues. From germline, CDR1 is SGHAT and CDR2 FQNNGV. The CDR3 region has the DNA TGTGCCAGCAGCGCACGTAGCTCTGGGGCCAACGTCCTGACTTTC. Its protein product is CASSARSSGANVLTF. The full variable domain, its missing parts supplied by reference TRBV11-2 and TRBJ2-6, is EAGVAQSPRYKIIEKRQSVAFWCNPISGHATLYWYQQILGQGPKLLIQFQNNGVVDDSQLPKDRFSAERLKGVDSTLKIQPAKLEDSAVYLCASSARSSGANVLTFGAGSRLTVL.

This clone was observed a handful of times. The chain couples TRBV19 to TRBJ1-4; D gene unclear. The germline CDR1 and CDR2 sequences are LNHDA and SQIVND (reference sequence). The germline V and J ends were trimmed by 5 bases and 5 bases, with 9 bases remaining between them. The CDR3 has 13 amino acids. The CDR3 here is CASSATGNEKLFF. The CDR3 coding sequence is TGTGCCAGTAGTGCTACGGGGAATGAAAAACTGTTTTTT.

This clone has just a few counts. The chain has TRBV27 and TRBJ2-2; 8 positions agree with TRBD2. The CDR3 spans 15 residues. Per the germline V gene, CDR1 is MNHEY and CDR2 is SMNVEV (reference sequence). Losses at the gene ends were 5 bases for V and 2 bases for J; bases not matched to a gene: 4. This CDR3 reads CASSGTSGNTGELFF. CDR3 nucleotide sequence: TGTGCCAGCAGTGGCACTAGCGGAAACACCGGGGAGCTGTTTTTT.

The chain is built from TRBV30 and TRBJ2-5; 15 nucleotides agree with TRBD2. There are 16 residues in the CDR3. After removal of 1 base from V and 4 bases from J, the junction contained 4 bases not matched to a gene. Per the germline V gene, CDR1 is GTSNPN and CDR2 is SVGIG (reference sequence). The CDR3 reads CAWSGGTSGGLETQYF. CDR3 coding DNA: TGTGCCTGGAGTGGGGGGACTAGCGGGGGGCTAGAGACCCAGTACTTC.

V gene TRBV9 combines with J gene TRBJ1-1, with TRBD1 as a possible D gene (5 bases). Germline V gene data show CDR1 as SGDLS and CDR2 as YYNGEE. Trimming shortened V by 3 bases and J by 5 bases, and 20 bases separated the two germline ends. The CDR3 has 16 amino acids. The CDR3 loop reads CASSESRGGGRTEAFF. The CDR3 DNA reads TGTGCCAGCAGCGAGTCCCGGGGGGGAGGAAGGACTGAAGCTTTCTTT.

This chain links TRBV11-2 with TRBJ1-1; D is unresolved. V gave up 1 base and J gave up 5 bases, with 5 bases separating them. CDR1 SGHAT and CDR2 FQNNGV come from the germline V gene. This CDR3 contains 12 residues. CDR3 DNA: TGTGCCAGCAGCTTAGCGGGGACTGAAGCTTTCTTT. It specifies CASSLAGTEAFF.

CDR3 sequence: CASSPGQGAGNQPQHF. DNA for the CDR3: TGTGCCAGCAGCCCGGGACAGGGGGCCGGCAATCAGCCCCAGCATTTT. The chain employs TRBV5-5 and TRBJ1-5; 12 bases fit TRBD1. There are 16 residues in the CDR3. V was clipped by 4 bases and J by 2 bases; unmatched bases: 4. Germline V lookup: CDR1 SGHKS, CDR2 YYEKEE (reference sequence).

The chain employs TRBV16 and TRBJ2-1, with D hard to call. Trimming took 2 bases from V and 12 from J, leaving 11 bases between them. The length of the CDR3 is 12 residues. Germline V gene lookup returns CDR1 KGHSY and CDR2 FQNENV. The CDR3 protein is CASSQIGPRQFF. The CDR3 DNA reads as TGTGCCAGCAGCCAAATTGGGCCGAGGCAGTTCTTC. The variable domain in full, completed from reference TRBV16 and TRBJ2-1, reads GEEVAQTPKHLVRGEGQKAKLYCAPIKGHSYVFWYQQVLKNEFKFLISFQNENVFDETGMPKERFSAKCLPNSPCSLEIQATKLEDSAVYFCASSQIGPRQFFGPGTRLTVL.

The chain uses TRBV19 and TRBJ2-3, with D possibly being TRBD2 (6 bases). The length of the CDR3 is 14 residues. Deletions cut 9 bases from V and 2 bases from J, with 15 bases between. Germline assignment: CDR1 LNHDA and CDR2 SQIVND (reference sequence). CDR3 nucleotide sequence: TGTGCCAGCACCGGGACTCAAACCACAGATACGCAGTATTTT. It specifies CASTGTQTTDTQYF.

CDR3 nucleotides: TGTGCCAGCAGTTACGGGGACAGGGCGAATACGCAGTATTTT. It codes for CASSYGDRANTQYF. The chain employs TRBV6-6 and TRBJ2-3, with 9 bases fitting TRBD1. J lost 7 bases, V lost 2 bases, and 4 bases had no gene match. This CDR3 is built from 14 residues. CDR1 and CDR2 (germline): MNHNY, SVGAGI (reference sequence).

The rearrangement joins TRBV30 to TRBJ2-1, with TRBD1 identical over 8 bases. Germline assignment: CDR1 GTSNPN and CDR2 SVGIG (reference sequence). The CDR3 covers 16 residues. The ends lost 5 bases at V and 4 bases at J; junction bases unmatched: 13. The CDR3 reads CAWVSRGTGFYNEQFF. As DNA, the CDR3 is TGTGCCTGGGTGAGTCGGGGGACAGGATTTTACAATGAGCAGTTCTTC.

The V gene is TRBV30, the J gene TRBJ2-5; D is perhaps TRBD2 (5 bases). The CDR3 contains 13 residues. In germline, CDR1 is GTSNPN, CDR2 SVGIG (reference sequence). V lost 1 base, J lost 6 bases, and 12 bases lay in between. This chain's CDR3 is CAWSGGRMKTQYF. The CDR3 region has the DNA TGTGCCTGGAGTGGAGGGCGCATGAAGACCCAGTACTTC.

This chain links TRBV29-1 with TRBJ2-3; 9 nucleotides match TRBD2. Germline trimming cut 4 bases from V and 2 bases from J; bases unmatched to any gene: 4. Germline loops: CDR1 SQVTM, CDR2 ANQGSEA. This CDR3 spans 14 amino acids. The chain's CDR3 is CSVGSGGFTDTQYF. CDR3 nucleotides: TGCAGCGTTGGGAGCGGGGGGTTCACAGATACGCAGTATTTT.

The rearrangement uses TRBV6-1 and TRBJ1-2; 10 nucleotides align to TRBD1. Germline trimming cut 8 bases from V and 0 bases from J; bases unmatched to any gene: 6. Germline-derived CDR1 and CDR2 are MNHNS and SASEGT. The CDR3 length is 15 residues. CDR3 region: CASWDRGEANYGYTF. The DNA for the CDR3 is TGTGCCAGCTGGGACAGGGGAGAAGCTAACTATGGCTACACCTTC.

DNA of the CDR3: TGCGCCAGCAGCCAAGGGGTTTCGGGTAGCGGCGTCCAAGAGACCCAGTACTTC. This codes for CASSQGVSGSGVQETQYF. The chain is built from TRBV4-3 and TRBJ2-5; possible D gene TRBD2, 6 bases. Germline V lookup: CDR1 LGHNA, CDR2 YSLEER. V gave up 1 base and J gave up 1 base, with 19 bases separating them. CDR3 size: 18 residues.

The chain joins TRBV6-6 to TRBJ1-6, with 8 bases matching TRBD1. J was trimmed by 7 bases and V by 11 bases; bases with no gene match: 10. Germline CDR1 and CDR2: MNHNY and SVGAGI (reference sequence). The CDR3 loop spans 14 amino acids. The CDR3 loop is CAVARTGINSPLHF. CDR3 nucleotides: TGTGCCGTAGCCCGGACAGGGATAAATTCACCCCTCCACTTT.

This clone was detected only a few times. The V gene is TRBV20-1, the J gene TRBJ1-1, with D possibly TRBD1 on 5 matching bases. Trimming left V 4 bases short and J 8 bases short, with 11 bases between. CDR1 is DFQATT and CDR2 is SNEGSKA in the germline V gene (reference sequence). This CDR3 contains 11 residues. CDR3 in amino acids: CSAKGISEAFF. The CDR3 DNA is TGCAGTGCTAAGGGGATCTCGGAAGCTTTCTTT.

V is TRBV29-1 and J is TRBJ1-4, with 10 bases that match TRBD1. Germline loops: CDR1 SQVTM, CDR2 ANQGSEA. This CDR3 is built from 14 residues. V lost 4 bases, J lost 8 bases, and 7 bases stayed unmatched. CDR3 sequence: CSVVGGQGHEKLFF. In DNA, the CDR3 is TGCAGCGTTGTGGGGGGACAGGGGCACGAAAAACTGTTTTTT.

V is TRBV7-2 and J is TRBJ2-5, with 11 bases lining up with TRBD2. Germline trimming cut 5 bases from V and 5 bases from J; bases unmatched to any gene: 10. There are 16 residues in the CDR3. CDR1 and CDR2 (germline): SGHTA, FQGNSA. CDR3 sequence: CASSPSASGGRETQYF. CDR3 DNA sequence: TGTGCCAGCAGCCCATCGGCTAGCGGGGGGCGGGAGACCCAGTACTTC.

This chain joins TRBV10-3 and TRBJ2-7; 9 bases fit TRBD1. Per germline, CDR1 ENHRY and CDR2 SYGVKD. CDR3 length equals 13 residues. After removal of 6 bases from V and 2 bases from J, the junction contained 2 bases not matched to a gene. CDR3 protein: CAISWTGAYEQYF. CDR3 nucleotides: TGTGCCATCAGCTGGACAGGGGCCTACGAGCAGTACTTC.

This CDR3 is CASSSGTSGDTGELFF. The CDR3 DNA is TGTGCCAGCAGCTCCGGGACTAGCGGGGACACCGGGGAGCTGTTTTTT. The V and J genes are TRBV7-9 and TRBJ2-2, with 13 nucleotides matching TRBD2. The CDR3 is 16 residues long. Trimming removed 4 bases from V and 3 bases from J; junction bases left unmatched: 2. Germline-derived CDR1 and CDR2 are SEHNR and FQNEAQ (reference sequence).

This chain links TRBV2 with TRBJ2-1; TRBD1 agrees at 8 bases. Trimming at V came to 7 bases and at J to 5 bases, leaving 4 bases not matched to a gene. The length of the CDR3 is 13 residues. Germline V gene sequence: CDR1 SNHLY, CDR2 FYNNEI. The CDR3 sequence: CASTRGLNNEQFF. In DNA form, the CDR3 reads TGTGCCAGCACCAGGGGGCTGAACAATGAGCAGTTCTTC.

The chain is built from TRBV19 and TRBJ1-1; D unclear. This CDR3 has 12 amino acids. Trimming cost V 6 bases and J 5 bases, with 10 bases left between them. In germline, CDR1 is LNHDA, CDR2 SQIVND (reference sequence). The DNA of the CDR3 is TGTGCCAGTAGAGCCGGGGTAACTGAAGCTTTCTTT. Translated: CASRAGVTEAFF.

This chain links TRBV5-8 with TRBJ1-2; D may be TRBD1 (5 bases). Germline-derived CDR1 and CDR2 are SGHTS and YDEGEE. CDR3 length: 13 residues. V dropped 5 bases and J dropped 4 bases, with 12 bases sitting between them. CDR3 sequence: CASRTDSVYGYTF. The CDR3 DNA reads TGTGCCAGCAGGACCGACAGCGTCTATGGCTACACCTTC.

The chain has TRBV5-8 and TRBJ1-4; 7 nucleotides agree with TRBD1. Germline V gene data show CDR1 as SGHTS and CDR2 as YDEGEE. The CDR3 has 15 amino acids. V lost 5 bases, J lost 5 bases, and 9 bases stayed unmatched. The CDR3 loop is CASRPRTGQNEKLFF. DNA for the CDR3: TGTGCCAGCAGACCGAGGACAGGTCAGAATGAAAAACTGTTTTTT.